The 10 T cell receptor beta chains listed next were all sequenced from one sample in a study of blood T cell repertoires in COVID-19. The protocol was immunoSEQ multiplex PCR, while the TCRdb copy is restricted to in-frame clones and leaves out a portion. Of around 40,000 clones in the sample, about 90% were seen once. The sequenced material came from peripheral blood. These receptors all come from a man in his sixties with COVID-19, enrolled during active disease.

This clone was observed a handful of times. The gene calls are TRBV6-5 and TRBJ1-5; D not resolved. The germline CDR1 and CDR2 sequences are MNHEY and SVGAGI. V lost 2 bases and J 0 bases, leaving 8 bases between the germline ends. This CDR3 is 15 amino acids long. The chain's CDR3 is CASSYDGNSNQPQHF. CDR3 nucleotide sequence: TGTGCCAGCAGTTACGACGGGAATAGCAATCAGCCCCAGCATTTT.

The genes are TRBV30 and TRBJ1-5; a possible D gene is TRBD1 (5 bases). Germline values: CDR1 GTSNPN, CDR2 SVGIG (reference sequence). The CDR3 is 13 residues long. Trimming left V 0 bases short and J 8 bases short, with 11 bases between. CDR3 loop: CAWSVQGVKPQHF. For the CDR3, the DNA is TGTGCCTGGAGTGTACAAGGGGTGAAGCCCCAGCATTTT. Variable domain in full (rest from reference TRBV30 and TRBJ1-5): SQTIHQWPATLVQPVGSPLSLECTVEGTSNPNLYWYRQAAGRGLQLLFYSVGIGQISSEVPQNLSASRPQDRQFILSSKKLLLSDSGFYLCAWSVQGVKPQHFGDGTRLSIL.

The chain combines TRBV6-7 with TRBJ1-2, with 7 bases fitting TRBD1. TRBV6-7 is an ORF; its function is uncertain. This CDR3 contains 17 residues. V lost 4 bases and J lost 4; bases outside the gene matches: 15. The CDR3 bases are TGTGCCAGCAGTTTCGTCCGACAGGGCGTATGTTGCTATGGCTACACCTTC. Translation: CASSFVRQGVCCYGYTF.

The V call is TRBV19, the J call TRBJ2-1, with unresolved D. Germline CDR1 and CDR2: LNHDA and SQIVND (reference sequence). Trimming pared 5 bases from V and 2 bases from J, leaving 10 bases between. This CDR3 is built from 14 residues. CDR3 sequence reads: CASSVLKTYNEQFF. The DNA of the CDR3 is TGTGCCAGTAGTGTCCTTAAAACCTACAATGAGCAGTTCTTC.

A few counts support this clone. The chain couples TRBV25-1 to TRBJ2-7; 11 positions match TRBD2. Germline V gene lookup returns CDR1 MGHDK and CDR2 SYGVNS. This CDR3 comprises 17 residues. After removal of 3 bases from V and 3 bases from J, the junction contained 10 bases not matched to a gene. In DNA, the CDR3 is TGTGCCAGCAGTGACCGGGAGGGGACTAGCGGAGGCTACGAGCAGTACTTC. Its translation is CASSDREGTSGGYEQYF.

The J gene is TRBJ2-3, the V gene TRBV18, with 7 bases identical to TRBD2. Trimming took 3 bases from V and 4 from J; bases not matched to a gene: 13. The germline V gene has CDR1 KGHSH and CDR2 LQKENI. The CDR3 contains 17 residues. The CDR3 sequence: CASSPQAAGRGADTQYF. As DNA, the CDR3 is TGTGCCAGCTCACCCCAAGCTGCGGGGAGGGGTGCAGATACGCAGTATTTT.

This clone was detected a few times. V gene TRBV13 combines with J gene TRBJ2-7, with TRBD2 matching over 12 bases. CDR1 is PRHDT, CDR2 FYEKMQ, per germline (reference sequence). This CDR3 region has 17 residues. The J segment lost 6 bases and the V segment lost 4 bases, leaving 13 bases of the junction unmatched. The CDR3 is CASSSGLLTSGSAEQYF. CDR3 in DNA: TGTGCCAGCAGCTCGGGACTGTTGACTAGCGGGAGTGCCGAGCAGTACTTC. Full variable domain (outside the CDR3, taken from reference TRBV13 and TRBJ2-7): AAGVIQSPRHLIKEKRETATLKCYPIPRHDTVYWYQQGPGQDPQFLISFYEKMQSDKGSIPDRFSAQQFSDYHSELNMSSLELGDSALYFCASSSGLLTSGSAEQYFGPGTRLTVT.

This sequence joins TRBV2 and TRBJ1-3; tentatively, D is TRBD1 (5 bases). CDR3 length equals 17 residues. V shed 5 bases and J shed 3 bases, with 20 bases lying between them. Germline values: CDR1 SNHLY, CDR2 FYNNEI. CDR3: CASSSQAHSKDGNTIYF. CDR3 DNA: TGTGCCAGCAGTTCACAGGCTCACAGCAAAGATGGAAACACCATATATTTT.

The chain links TRBV4-2 to TRBJ1-4; 8 bases match TRBD1. Germline CDR1 and CDR2: LGHNA and YNFKEQ. The junction had 8 bases not matched to a gene; V was cut back by 6 bases and J by 8 bases. There are 14 residues in the CDR3. This CDR3 is CASSPDRGREKLFF. CDR3 sequence (DNA): TGTGCCAGCAGTCCAGACAGGGGCAGGGAAAAACTGTTTTTT.

The chain employs TRBV6-5 and TRBJ2-7; TRBD2 might be the D (7 bases). Germline V lookup: CDR1 MNHEY, CDR2 SVGAGI. V was shortened by 3 bases and J by 3 bases, with 18 bases between the two germline ends. This CDR3 is built from 16 residues. CDR3 in amino acids: CASSYGRGPKGYEQYF. The CDR3 region has the DNA TGTGCCAGCAGTTATGGGCGGGGGCCCAAAGGCTACGAGCAGTACTTC.